Here is one TCR beta chain with its context. What it binds is not known. This sample is drawn from a study of identifying expanded T cells in peripheral blood. General study points: Two-week clone count variance significantly increased as total template count grew. Differentially abundant clones: around 1.1 between replicates, 16.4 at around 14 days, less than 20 at four.

Collection occurred without any documented infections or immune events in donors. The data were produced by immunoSEQ multiplex PCR, yet TCRdb's version contains in-frame clones alone and is incomplete. The sample has around 85,000 clones, 85% to 90% seen once. The source material was blood. The receptor was derived from a person aged 18 to 75 in good health.

CDR3 region: CASSNQQDFTEAFF. CDR3 DNA sequence: TGTGCCAGCTCAAACCAACAGGATTTCACTGAAGCTTTCTTT. The rearrangement links TRBV18 to TRBJ1-1; a possible D gene is TRBD1 (5 bases). There are 14 residues in the CDR3. Germline V lookup: CDR1 KGHSH, CDR2 LQKENI. V lost 5 bases, J lost 4 bases, and 14 bases lay in between.